Following are 14 T cell receptor beta chains from one sample sequenced in a study of CD8+ T cells in alopecia areata. The treatment denotes: oral pan-JAK inhibitor, 5-10 mg twice daily. As the sequencing template, cDNA was produced by extracting RNA and reverse transcribing it. The data were produced by immunoSEQ multiplex PCR, yet TCRdb's version contains in-frame clones alone and is incomplete. The sample shows about 120,000 clones, 50% to 75% of them seen only once. Sequences were derived from CD8+ T cells sorted from blood, sampled at week 4, from a patient treated with tofacitinib. These receptors were collected from a human donor with alopecia areata.

The V and J genes are TRBV7-9 and TRBJ1-1, with 9 bases lining up with TRBD1. J was trimmed by 6 bases and V by 4 bases; bases with no gene match: 3. The germline gives CDR1 SEHNR, CDR2 FQNEAQ (reference sequence). This CDR3 region has 13 residues. Here the CDR3 reads CASSSTGGPEAFF. CDR3 DNA: TGTGCCAGCAGCTCAACAGGGGGCCCTGAAGCTTTCTTT.

The rearrangement links TRBV29-1 to TRBJ1-6; 8 bases line up with TRBD1. The junction had 8 bases not matched to a gene; V was cut back by 6 bases and J by 10 bases. This CDR3 contains 13 residues. Germline values: CDR1 SQVTM, CDR2 ANQGSEA. CDR3 sequence: CSVETGEDSPLHF. As DNA, the CDR3 is TGCAGCGTCGAGACAGGGGAGGACTCACCCCTCCACTTT.

The chain recombines TRBV30 with TRBJ2-1; D might be TRBD2 (5 bases). CDR3 size: 14 residues. From germline, CDR1 is GTSNPN and CDR2 SVGIG (reference sequence). V lost 3 bases to trimming and J lost 10 bases, with 19 bases between them. CDR3 residues: CAWRAASTHSEQFF. The CDR3 DNA sequence: TGTGCCTGGAGGGCCGCTAGCACCCACTCAGAGCAGTTCTTC.

The chain carries TRBV7-9 and TRBJ2-1, with a tentative D call TRBD2 (6 bases). The V gene's germline CDR1 is SEHNR and CDR2 FQNEAQ (reference sequence). V gave up 5 bases and J gave up 2 bases, with 16 bases separating them. The CDR3 length is 16 residues. CDR3 bases: TGTGCCAGCAGCCCAGAGGGGCTAGCGACCTACAATGAGCAGTTCTTC. Protein sequence: CASSPEGLATYNEQFF.

This rearrangement joins TRBV30 to TRBJ2-1; weak D call: TRBD1 (5 bases). CDR3 length: 14 residues. The V and J ends lost 4 bases and 2 bases respectively, with 12 bases between them. Germline V gene sequence: CDR1 GTSNPN, CDR2 SVGIG (reference sequence). CDR3 nucleotides: TGTGCCTGGAATCTCCAGGGAACCTACAATGAGCAGTTCTTC. Amino acids: CAWNLQGTYNEQFF.

This sequence joins TRBV29-1 and TRBJ2-7; the D call may be TRBD1 or TRBD2 (5 bases each). Germline V CDR1 and CDR2: SQVTM, ANQGSEA. The CDR3 length is 15 residues. Deletions cut 6 bases from V and 1 base from J, with 19 bases between. In DNA form, the CDR3 reads TGCAGCGTCGTCCCCTACGGAGGACAATCCTACGAGCAGTACTTC. Encoded protein: CSVVPYGGQSYEQYF.

The V call is TRBV4-1, the J call TRBJ2-3; D is possibly TRBD1 (6 bases). Deletions cut 1 base from V and 0 bases from J, with 17 bases between. Germline V CDR1 and CDR2: MGHRA, YSYEKL. The CDR3 is 18 residues long. CDR3 DNA: TGCGCCAGCAGCCAAGTTACCCCACAGGGACGAAGCACAGATACGCAGTATTTT. This sequence encodes CASSQVTPQGRSTDTQYF.

The chain has TRBV30 and TRBJ1-6; D call uncertain. There are 18 residues in the CDR3. Trimming left V 0 bases short and J 0 bases short, with 15 bases between. Germline V lookup: CDR1 GTSNPN, CDR2 SVGIG (reference sequence). CDR3 sequence (DNA): TGTGCCTGGAGTGTAAACGTCGCGGGGAGCTCCTATAATTCACCCCTCCACTTT. Its translation is CAWSVNVAGSSYNSPLHF.

The count of this clone is one. The chain is built from TRBV30 and TRBJ1-1; D may be TRBD1 (5 bases). The CDR3 spans 13 residues. CDR1 and CDR2 from the germline V gene are GTSNPN and SVGIG (reference sequence). The V gene lost 0 bases and the J gene lost 6 bases, with 11 bases spanning the gap. Here the CDR3 DNA reads TGTGCCTGGAGTGTACTCAAGGGGTCTGAAGCTTTCTTT. Its translation is CAWSVLKGSEAFF.

There are a few counts of this clone. The chain joins TRBV18 to TRBJ2-5; D is ambiguous. The V and J ends lost 6 bases and 4 bases respectively, with 3 bases between them. Per germline, CDR1 KGHSH and CDR2 LQKENI. The CDR3 is 10 amino acids. The CDR3 reads CASSGETQYF. The CDR3 bases are TGTGCCAGCTCGGGAGAGACCCAGTACTTC.

The chain joins TRBV30 to TRBJ1-1; 8 nucleotides align to TRBD1. The CDR3 is made up of 13 amino acids. Germline-derived CDR1 and CDR2 are GTSNPN and SVGIG (reference sequence). V lost 5 bases to trimming and J lost 0 bases; unmatched junction nucleotides: 2. The CDR3 loop is CAWVDRVNTEAFF. The CDR3 DNA sequence: TGTGCCTGGGTGGACAGGGTGAACACTGAAGCTTTCTTT.

The V gene is TRBV29-1, the J gene TRBJ2-2, with 11 bases aligning to TRBD2. V was clipped by 6 bases and J by 5 bases; unmatched bases: 11. CDR1 is SQVTM, CDR2 ANQGSEA, per germline. The CDR3 extends over 16 amino acids. The DNA for the CDR3 is TGCAGCGTAATGCTCCTAGCGGGGGGCCGGACCGGGGAGCTGTTTTTT. It translates to CSVMLLAGGRTGELFF.

Worth noting for this clone: This specimen includes other DNA sequences encoding the same CDR3. The V gene is TRBV7-9, the J gene TRBJ2-7, with D hard to call. This CDR3 has 12 residues. The V end lost 0 bases, the J end lost 3 bases, and 3 bases lay between the germline ends. The germline V gene has CDR1 SEHNR and CDR2 FQNEAQ (reference sequence). CDR3 sequence reads: CASSLAVYEQYF. CDR3 nucleotides: TGTGCCAGCAGCTTAGCAGTCTACGAGCAGTACTTC.

This sequence joins TRBV4-1 and TRBJ1-1; TRBD1 matches at 7 bases. With V trimmed by 5 bases and J by 1 base, 1 base remained unmatched. There are 13 residues in the CDR3. CDR1 and CDR2 from the germline V gene are MGHRA and YSYEKL. CDR3 loop: CASSYRGNTEAFF. In DNA form, the CDR3 reads TGCGCCAGCAGCTACAGGGGGAACACTGAAGCTTTCTTT.